Only a few counts were recorded for the clone carrying this T cell receptor (beta chain). Its antigen is as yet unknown. The sample comes from a study of T cell repertoires in cytomegalovirus infection. Study-level background: Peptides in the study included HLA-C-restricted and HLA-B-restricted CMV epitopes.

Using its own MiXCR run on the reads, TCRdb lists one record per CDR3 protein. The profile shows 95,000 to 120,000 distinct CDR3 sequences, roughly 31% of them singletons. Germline V lookup: CDR1 MNHEY, CDR2 SVGAGI. The CDR3 is made up of 15 amino acids. The germline V and J ends were trimmed by 2 bases and 1 base, with 10 bases remaining between them. Overall study findings and caveats: Summed public TCR beta family frequency identified CMV carriers bearing the relevant HLA.

This chain uses TRBV6-5 with TRBJ2-3; D is ambiguous. This sequence was found in a human donor in good health (CMV status not recorded). Some clones in this sample may be carry-over from other donors' samples. The starting material was CD8+ T cells from cultured PBMCs, obtained from culture after CMV antigen stimulation. The CDR3 spells CASSYLTAGTDTQYF. The CDR3 bases are TGTGCCAGCAGTTACCTAACGGCCGGCACAGATACGCAGTATTTT.